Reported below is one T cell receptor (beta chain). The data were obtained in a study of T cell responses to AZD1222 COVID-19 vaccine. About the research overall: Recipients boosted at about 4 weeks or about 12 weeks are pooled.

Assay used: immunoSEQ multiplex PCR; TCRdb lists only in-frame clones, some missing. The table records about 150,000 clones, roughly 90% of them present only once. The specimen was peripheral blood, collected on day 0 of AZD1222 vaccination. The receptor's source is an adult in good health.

The chain's CDR3 is CAINRLAGDNEQFF. CDR3 in DNA: TGTGCCATCAATCGACTAGCGGGCGACAATGAGCAGTTCTTC. The chain recombines TRBV10-3 with TRBJ2-1; 10 bases fit TRBD2. Germline-derived CDR1 and CDR2 are ENHRY and SYGVKD. Trimming took 7 bases from V and 5 from J; bases not matched to a gene: 5. This CDR3 contains 14 residues.